This TCR beta chain was sequenced in a study of Graves' ophthalmopathy and Graves' hyperthyroidism. This clonotype has at least ten counts. Its antigen remains unknown. CDR3 regions of TCR beta were amplified from RNA transcripts. Amplification began with first-round RT-PCR using HTBI primers, then second-round multiplex PCR was performed. TCRdb fed the multiplex PCR reads into MiXCR, producing one record per CDR3 protein. This sample yields about 550,000 distinct CDR3 sequences, of which 35% to 40% are seen a single time; around 4% belongs to the top ten. Looked up from germline, CDR1 is SQVTM and CDR2 is ANQGSEA. Between the trimmed V and J ends, which lost 7 bases and 5 bases, there was a span of 11 bases. The CDR3 contains 11 residues. Study-wide findings and caveats: Most thyroid clonotypes with frequency above 0.001 were detected in blood too.

Only newly diagnosed hyperthyroidism patients aged 18 to 65, with under 2 months' duration, were enrolled. The source is an adult man with Graves' hyperthyroidism. The sample taken for sequencing was peripheral blood or thyroid tissue (not recorded which). V gene TRBV29-1 combines with J gene TRBJ1-1; D possibly corresponds to TRBD1 (5 bases). The CDR3 region is CSGGPQTEAFF. The CDR3 nucleotides read TGCAGCGGGGGCCCGCAGACTGAAGCTTTCTTT.